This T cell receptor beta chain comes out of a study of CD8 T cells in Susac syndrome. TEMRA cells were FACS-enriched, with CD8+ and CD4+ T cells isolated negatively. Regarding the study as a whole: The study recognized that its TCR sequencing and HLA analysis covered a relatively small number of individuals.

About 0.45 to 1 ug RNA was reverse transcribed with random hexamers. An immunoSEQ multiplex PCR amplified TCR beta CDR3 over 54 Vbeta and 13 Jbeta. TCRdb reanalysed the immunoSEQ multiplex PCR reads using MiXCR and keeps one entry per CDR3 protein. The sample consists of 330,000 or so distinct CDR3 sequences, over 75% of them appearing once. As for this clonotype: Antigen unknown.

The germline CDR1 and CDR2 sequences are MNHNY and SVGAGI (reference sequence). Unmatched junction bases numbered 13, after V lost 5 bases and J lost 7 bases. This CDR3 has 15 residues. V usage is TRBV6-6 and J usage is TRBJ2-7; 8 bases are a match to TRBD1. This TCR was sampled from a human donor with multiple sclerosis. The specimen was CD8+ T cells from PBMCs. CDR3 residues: CASSDTGTGPDEQYF. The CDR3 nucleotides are TGTGCCAGCAGTGACACCGGGACAGGACCGGATGAGCAGTACTTC.